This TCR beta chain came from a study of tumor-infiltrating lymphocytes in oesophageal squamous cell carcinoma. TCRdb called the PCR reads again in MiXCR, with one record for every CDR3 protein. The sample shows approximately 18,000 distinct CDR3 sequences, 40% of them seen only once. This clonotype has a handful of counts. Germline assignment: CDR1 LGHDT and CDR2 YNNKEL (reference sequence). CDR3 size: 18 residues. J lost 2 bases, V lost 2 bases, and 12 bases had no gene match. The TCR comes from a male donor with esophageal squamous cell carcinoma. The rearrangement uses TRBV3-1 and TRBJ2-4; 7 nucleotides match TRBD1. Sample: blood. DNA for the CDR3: TGTGCCAGCAGCCAAAACCAGGCAGGGGGAAGATCCAAAAACATTCAGTACTTC. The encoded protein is CASSQNQAGGRSKNIQYF.